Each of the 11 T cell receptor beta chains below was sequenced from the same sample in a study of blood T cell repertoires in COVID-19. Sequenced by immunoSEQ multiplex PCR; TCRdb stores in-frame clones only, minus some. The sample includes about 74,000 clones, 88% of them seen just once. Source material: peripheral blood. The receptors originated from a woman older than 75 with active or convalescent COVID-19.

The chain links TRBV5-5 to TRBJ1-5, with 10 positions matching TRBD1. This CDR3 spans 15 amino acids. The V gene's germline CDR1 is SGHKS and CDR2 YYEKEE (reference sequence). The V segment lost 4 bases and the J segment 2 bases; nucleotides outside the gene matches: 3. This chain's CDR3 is CASSRDRGGNQPQHF. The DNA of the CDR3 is TGTGCCAGCAGCAGGGACAGGGGTGGCAATCAGCCCCAGCATTTT.

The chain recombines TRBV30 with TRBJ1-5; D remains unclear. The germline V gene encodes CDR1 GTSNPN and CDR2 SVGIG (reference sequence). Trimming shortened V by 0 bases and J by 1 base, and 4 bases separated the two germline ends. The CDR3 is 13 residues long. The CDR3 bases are TGTGCCTGGAGTGTACTGAGCAATCAGCCCCAGCATTTT. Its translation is CAWSVLSNQPQHF.

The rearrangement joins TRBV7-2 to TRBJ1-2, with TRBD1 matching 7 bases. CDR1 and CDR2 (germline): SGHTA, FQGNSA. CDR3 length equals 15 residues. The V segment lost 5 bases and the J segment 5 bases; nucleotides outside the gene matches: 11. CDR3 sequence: CASSPDRETSYGYTF. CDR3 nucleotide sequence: TGTGCCAGCAGCCCAGACAGGGAGACTAGTTATGGCTACACCTTC.

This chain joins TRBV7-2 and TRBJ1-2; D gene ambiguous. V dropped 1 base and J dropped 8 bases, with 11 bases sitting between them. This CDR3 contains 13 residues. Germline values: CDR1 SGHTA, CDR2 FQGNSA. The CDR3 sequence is CASSLGPSRGYTF. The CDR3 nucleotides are TGTGCCAGCAGCTTAGGGCCTAGCCGCGGCTACACCTTC.

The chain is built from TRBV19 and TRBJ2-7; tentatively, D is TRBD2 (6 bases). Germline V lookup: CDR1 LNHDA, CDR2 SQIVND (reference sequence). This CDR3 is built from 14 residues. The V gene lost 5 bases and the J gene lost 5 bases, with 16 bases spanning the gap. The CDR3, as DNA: TGTGCCAGTAGTCGAGGAGGGCCGGGGAACGAGCAGTACTTC. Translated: CASSRGGPGNEQYF.

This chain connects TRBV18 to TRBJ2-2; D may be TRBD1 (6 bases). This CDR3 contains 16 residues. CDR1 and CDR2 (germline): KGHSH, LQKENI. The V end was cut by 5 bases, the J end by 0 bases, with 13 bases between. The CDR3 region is CASSVRQVSNTGELFF. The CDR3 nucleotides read TGTGCCAGCTCAGTCAGACAGGTTTCGAACACCGGGGAGCTGTTTTTT.

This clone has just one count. CDR3 loop: CASSYTGTGDYGYTF. CDR3 DNA: TGTGCCAGCAGTTACACCGGGACAGGGGACTATGGCTACACCTTC. This chain links TRBV27 with TRBJ1-2; TRBD1 aligns across 10 bases. Germline V gene lookup returns CDR1 MNHEY and CDR2 SMNVEV (reference sequence). The CDR3 has 15 residues. V dropped 4 bases and J dropped 3; count of bases not matched to a gene: 5.

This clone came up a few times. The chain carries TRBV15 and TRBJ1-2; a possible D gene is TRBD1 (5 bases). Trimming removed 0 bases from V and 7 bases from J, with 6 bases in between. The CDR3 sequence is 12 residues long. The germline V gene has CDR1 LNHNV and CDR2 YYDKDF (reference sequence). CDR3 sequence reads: CATSRDRAGYTF. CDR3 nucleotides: TGTGCCACCAGCAGAGACAGGGCTGGCTACACCTTC. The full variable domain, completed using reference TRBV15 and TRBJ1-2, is DAMVIQNPRYQVTQFGKPVTLSCSQTLNHNVMYWYQQKSSQAPKLLFHYYDKDFNNEADTPDNFQSRRPNTSFCFLDIRSPGLGDTAMYLCATSRDRAGYTFGSGTRLTVV.

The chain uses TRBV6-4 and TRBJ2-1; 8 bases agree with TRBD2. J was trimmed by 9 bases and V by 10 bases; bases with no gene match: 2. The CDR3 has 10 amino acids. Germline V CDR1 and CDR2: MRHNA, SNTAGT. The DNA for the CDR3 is TGTGCCAAGAGCGGGGGTGAGCAGTTCTTC. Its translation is CAKSGGEQFF.

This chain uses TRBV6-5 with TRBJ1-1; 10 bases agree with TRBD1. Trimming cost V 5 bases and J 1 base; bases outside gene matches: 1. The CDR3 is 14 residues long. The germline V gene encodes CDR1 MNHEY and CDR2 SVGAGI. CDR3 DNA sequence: TGTGCCAGCAGTCGGGACAGGGGGAACACTGAAGCTTTCTTT. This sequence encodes CASSRDRGNTEAFF.

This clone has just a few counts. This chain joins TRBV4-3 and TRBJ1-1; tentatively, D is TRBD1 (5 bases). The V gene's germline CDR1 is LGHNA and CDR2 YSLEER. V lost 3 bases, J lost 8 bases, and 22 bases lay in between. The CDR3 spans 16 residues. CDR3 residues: CASSQGLPSELGEAFF. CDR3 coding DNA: TGCGCCAGCAGCCAGGGACTCCCGTCCGAATTAGGGGAAGCTTTCTTT.